These T cell receptor beta chains were read from a single sample in a study of shared clonotypes between healthy human individuals. Assay: immunoSEQ multiplex PCR; the TCRdb copy retains only in-frame clones and omits some. The sample holds 2 million to 2.5 million clones, approximately 95% seen once. Sequenced: naive CD4+ T cells from PBMCs. The source is a man between 18 and 35 years old in good health. Some clones in this sample may be carry-over from other donors' samples. The CDR3 runs from the conserved cysteine through the conserved F or W. The D gene is left open where the match is weak. Size tells how often a clone was seen (once, few, many) or the class of an expanded clone, and some rows leave it out.

J gene | V gene | clone size | D gene | CDR3 protein | CDR3 DNA
TRBJ2-3 | TRBV7-6 | NA | TRBD2 | CASSLGLAVSTDTQYF | TGTGCCAGCAGCTTAGGACTAGCGGTTAGCACAGATACGCAGTATTTT
TRBJ1-2 | TRBV5-5 | once | NA | CASSRTGENGYTF | TGTGCCAGCAGCCGGACCGGGGAAAATGGCTACACCTTC
TRBJ2-7 | TRBV18 | NA | TRBD2 | CASSPPAGEIYEQYF | TGTGCCAGCTCACCCCCAGCGGGAGAAATCTACGAGCAGTACTTC
TRBJ1-3 | TRBV4-1 | NA | NA | CASSQDFRFRPGNTIYF | TGCGCCAGCAGCCAAGATTTCAGGTTCAGGCCTGGAAACACCATATATTTT
TRBJ2-1 | TRBV15 | NA | NA | CATSRDSRMDEQFF | TGTGCCACCAGCAGAGATTCCCGCATGGATGAGCAGTTCTTC
TRBJ2-5 | TRBV2 | NA | NA | CASSERGATQYF | TGTGCCAGCAGTGAACGAGGGGCGACCCAGTACTTC
TRBJ2-5 | TRBV6-1 | NA | TRBD1 | CASSEGGQGIFETQYF | TGTGCCAGCAGTGAAGGGGGACAGGGTATTTTCGAGACCCAGTACTTC
TRBJ2-7 | TRBV28 | NA | TRBD1 | CASSPTNPGTGGYEQYF | TGTGCCAGCAGTCCTACTAATCCCGGGACAGGGGGGTACGAGCAGTACTTC
TRBJ1-5 | TRBV6-6 | once | NA | CASSPDSNQPQHF | TGTGCCAGCAGTCCTGACAGCAATCAGCCCCAGCATTTT
TRBJ2-5 | TRBV29-1 | NA | TRBD2 | CSVPPGGSRETQYF | TGCAGCGTTCCACCGGGGGGTTCGAGGGAGACCCAGTACTTC
TRBJ2-7 | TRBV27 | NA | TRBD2 | CASSPRLARAYEQYF | TGTGCCAGCAGTCCCCGACTAGCGCGCGCCTACGAGCAGTACTTC
TRBJ1-5 | TRBV30 | NA | NA | CAWQGWKNQPQHF | TGTGCCTGGCAGGGGTGGAAGAATCAGCCCCAGCATTTT
TRBJ1-1 | TRBV30 | NA | NA | CAWSVREPAFF | TGTGCCTGGAGTGTACGGGAACCAGCTTTCTTT
TRBJ2-7 | TRBV6-6 | NA | NA | CASSFTPLTPEQYF | TGTGCCAGCAGTTTCACCCCGTTGACACCCGAGCAGTACTTC
TRBJ2-5 | TRBV7-3 | NA | NA | CASSLSGGPETQYF | TGTGCCAGCAGCTTAAGTGGGGGTCCGGAGACCCAGTACTTC
TRBJ1-3 | TRBV10-3 | few | NA | CAISEAGNTIYF | TGTGCCATCAGTGAGGCTGGAAACACCATATATTTT
TRBJ2-7 | TRBV6-5 | NA | NA | CASRYEGNEQYF | TGTGCCAGCAGATATGAAGGGAACGAGCAGTACTTC
TRBJ2-1 | TRBV11-1 | NA | TRBD1 | CASSTRQGSYNEQFF | TGTGCCAGCAGCACCCGACAGGGCTCCTACAATGAGCAGTTCTTC
TRBJ2-4 | TRBV7-9 | NA | TRBD2 | CASSSGGLNIQYF | TGTGCCAGCAGCTCGGGGGGTCTTAACATTCAGTACTTC
TRBJ1-2 | TRBV9 | NA | TRBD1 | CASSVVTGVGYTF | TGTGCCAGCAGCGTAGTAACAGGGGTCGGCTACACCTTC
TRBJ1-1 | TRBV15 | NA | NA | CATSRFGGRVTEAFF | TGTGCCACCAGCAGGTTTGGGGGGCGGGTCACTGAAGCTTTCTTT
TRBJ2-7 | TRBV2 | once | TRBD1 | CASSRQGSSYEQYF | TGTGCCAGTTCTAGACAGGGGTCCTCCTACGAGCAGTACTTC
TRBJ2-5 | TRBV18 | once | NA | CASSPNLMGETQYF | TGTGCCAGCTCACCGAACTTAATGGGCGAGACCCAGTACTTC
TRBJ2-5 | TRBV5-8 | NA | NA | CASLQKGGQETQYF | TGTGCCAGCCTCCAAAAAGGGGGCCAAGAGACCCAGTACTTC
TRBJ2-7 | TRBV5-1 | NA | TRBD2 | CASSSGLAGVYYEQYF | TGCGCCAGCAGCTCGGGACTAGCGGGAGTTTACTACGAGCAGTACTTC
TRBJ2-5 | TRBV5-1 | NA | NA | CASSLDQETQYF | TGCGCCAGCAGCTTAGACCAAGAGACCCAGTACTTC
TRBJ2-6 | TRBV7-6 | NA | NA | CALRANPGSPAGANVLTF | TGTGCCCTCCGCGCTAACCCGGGCTCTCCGGCTGGGGCCAACGTCCTGACTTTC
TRBJ1-4 | TRBV6-6 | once | NA | CASSPEEKLFF | TGTGCCAGCAGTCCCGAAGAAAAACTGTTTTTT
TRBJ1-1 | TRBV4-1 | NA | NA | CASSQDGQYTEAFF | TGCGCCAGCAGCCAAGACGGACAGTACACTGAAGCTTTCTTT
TRBJ2-1 | TRBV11-2 | once | TRBD2 | CASSYNTGTSGFNEQFF | TGTGCCAGCAGTTACAATACAGGGACTAGCGGCTTCAATGAGCAGTTCTTC
TRBJ2-7 | TRBV6-5 | NA | NA | CASSFGRAYEQYF | TGTGCCAGCAGTTTTGGCAGGGCCTACGAGCAGTACTTC
TRBJ2-1 | TRBV2 | NA | TRBD2 | CASSPLAGGGEQFF | TGTGCCAGCAGTCCACTAGCGGGAGGTGGTGAGCAGTTCTTC
TRBJ1-2 | TRBV6-5 | NA | NA | CASRLNRRGDGYTF | TGTGCCAGCAGGCTCAACAGGAGAGGTGATGGCTACACCTTC
TRBJ2-1 | TRBV7-9 | NA | NA | CASSLTDSYNEQFF | TGTGCCAGCAGCTTGACAGACTCCTACAATGAGCAGTTCTTC
TRBJ2-7 | TRBV4-3 | NA | NA | CASSQEGGRSTYEQYF | TGCGCCAGCAGCCAAGAAGGAGGTAGGAGTACCTACGAGCAGTACTTC
TRBJ2-3 | TRBV9 | NA | TRBD2 | CASSVGTSGYLTDTQYF | TGTGCCAGCAGCGTAGGAACTAGCGGGTATCTCACAGATACGCAGTATTTT
TRBJ2-7 | TRBV19 | NA | NA | CASSREENDRVEQYF | TGTGCCAGTAGTCGGGAGGAAAACGACAGGGTCGAGCAGTACTTC
TRBJ2-5 | TRBV19 | NA | NA | CASSILGGETQYF | TGTGCCAGTAGTATTCTAGGCGGCGAGACCCAGTACTTC
TRBJ2-2 | TRBV5-1 | NA | NA | CASSLIPGELFF | TGCGCCAGCAGCTTGATTCCCGGGGAGCTGTTTTTT
TRBJ1-2 | TRBV28 | few | NA | CASSLRGIYGYTF | TGTGCCAGCAGTTTACGAGGGATCTATGGCTACACCTTC
TRBJ2-5 | TRBV7-8 | NA | TRBD2 | CASSFWTSGSRETQYF | TGTGCCAGCAGCTTTTGGACTAGCGGGAGTAGGGAGACCCAGTACTTC
TRBJ2-5 | TRBV30 | NA | NA | CAWVLGPHKETQYF | TGTGCCTGGGTATTGGGACCGCATAAAGAGACCCAGTACTTC
TRBJ1-2 | TRBV5-1 | NA | NA | CASRGEGIYGYTF | TGCGCCAGCAGAGGTGAGGGGATCTATGGCTACACCTTC
TRBJ2-3 | TRBV6-6 | NA | TRBD2 | CASRAGVSTDTQYF | TGTGCCAGCCGAGCGGGAGTGAGCACAGATACGCAGTATTTT
TRBJ2-1 | TRBV28 | few | NA | CASSLSKGLTYNEQFF | TGTGCCAGCAGTTTAAGTAAGGGCCTCACCTACAATGAGCAGTTCTTC
TRBJ1-3 | TRBV7-9 | NA | TRBD1 | CASTHLGGLWGNTIYF | TGTGCCAGCACCCATTTAGGGGGCCTCTGGGGAAACACCATATATTTT
TRBJ2-2 | TRBV6-1 | once | TRBD2 | CAGRGRVRDTGELFF | TGTGCCGGACGGGGGAGGGTCCGGGACACCGGGGAGCTGTTTTTT
TRBJ1-5 | TRBV10-3 | NA | TRBD1 | CAISPGQGDQPQHF | TGTGCCATCAGCCCTGGACAGGGAGATCAGCCCCAGCATTTT
TRBJ2-1 | TRBV19 | NA | TRBD2 | CASCSAGGLSYNEQFF | TGTGCCAGTTGCTCAGCGGGAGGCCTCTCCTACAATGAGCAGTTCTTC
TRBJ1-4 | TRBV19 | NA | NA | CASSIDPLGGGNEKLFF | TGTGCCAGTAGTATAGACCCCCTCGGAGGAGGGAATGAAAAACTGTTTTTT
TRBJ2-1 | TRBV5-4 | NA | NA | CASSPERTSSYNEQFF | TGTGCCAGCAGCCCTGAGCGGACCAGCTCCTACAATGAGCAGTTCTTC
TRBJ2-3 | TRBV27 | NA | TRBD2 | CASSLSLAASTDTQYF | TGTGCCAGCAGTTTATCACTAGCGGCTAGCACAGATACGCAGTATTTT
TRBJ2-1 | TRBV10-3 | once | TRBD2 | CAISDYMTSGANEQFF | TGTGCCATCAGTGACTATATGACTAGCGGGGCAAATGAGCAGTTCTTC
TRBJ1-1 | TRBV28 | NA | NA | CASSYRVRNTEAFF | TGTGCCAGCAGCTACAGGGTGAGGAACACTGAAGCTTTCTTT
TRBJ1-5 | TRBV4-3 | once | TRBD1 | CASSKGDRGQPQHF | TGCGCCAGCAGCAAAGGGGACAGGGGACAGCCCCAGCATTTT